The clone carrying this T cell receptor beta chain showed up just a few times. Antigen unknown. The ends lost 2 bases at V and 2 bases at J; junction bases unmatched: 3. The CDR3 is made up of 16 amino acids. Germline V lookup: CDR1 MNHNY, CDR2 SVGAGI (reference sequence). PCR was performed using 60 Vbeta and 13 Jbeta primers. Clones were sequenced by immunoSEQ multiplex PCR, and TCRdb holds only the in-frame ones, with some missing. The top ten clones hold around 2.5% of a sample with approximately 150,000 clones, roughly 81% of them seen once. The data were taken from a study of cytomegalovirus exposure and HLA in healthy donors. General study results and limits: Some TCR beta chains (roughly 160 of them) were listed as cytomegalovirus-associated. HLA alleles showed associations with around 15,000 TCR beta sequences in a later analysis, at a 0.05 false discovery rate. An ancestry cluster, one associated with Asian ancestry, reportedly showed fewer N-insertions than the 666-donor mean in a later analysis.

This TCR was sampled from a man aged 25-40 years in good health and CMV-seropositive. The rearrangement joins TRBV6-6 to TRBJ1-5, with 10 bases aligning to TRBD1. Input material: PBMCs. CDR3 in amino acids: CASSYLGTGGNQPQHF. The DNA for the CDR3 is TGTGCCAGCAGTTACCTTGGGACAGGGGGCAATCAGCCCCAGCATTTT.